One and the same sample provided the 24 T cell receptor beta chains below, sequenced in a study of T-cell reconstitution after alpha-beta-depleted transplantation in children. Preparation of the TCRbeta library was carried out with unique molecular identifiers. TCRdb reanalysed the PCR reads using MiXCR and keeps one entry per CDR3 protein. Seen here are some 640,000 distinct CDR3 sequences, approximately 15% observed once, and the top ten hold under 1.2%. The sample was PBMCs from the stem cell graft donor, taken from the stem cell graft. These receptors were obtained from a human donor who donated a stem cell graft to a child with acute myeloid leukemia.

This rearrangement joins TRBV28 to TRBJ2-1, with 8 bases aligning to TRBD2. Per the germline V gene, CDR1 is MDHEN and CDR2 is SYDVKM. V shed 3 bases, J shed 5 bases, and the junction held 3 bases outside the gene matches. This CDR3 is 14 amino acids long. The CDR3 DNA is TGTGCCAGCAGTTTCCCTAGCGGGCACAATGAGCAGTTCTTC. Translated: CASSFPSGHNEQFF.

This clonotype was seen ten or more times. This rearrangement joins TRBV20-1 to TRBJ2-5; 9 bases are shared with TRBD1. This CDR3 comprises 13 residues. J gave up 4 bases and V 5 bases, and 5 bases lay outside the gene matches. The V gene's germline CDR1 is DFQATT and CDR2 SNEGSKA (reference sequence). CDR3 residues: CSAPGTGSETQYF. As DNA, the CDR3 is TGCAGTGCTCCAGGGACAGGGTCAGAGACCCAGTACTTC.

This clonotype came up many times. J is TRBJ1-1 and V is TRBV20-1, with TRBD1 matching 8 bases. The length of the CDR3 is 14 residues. Trimming cost V 1 base and J 5 bases; bases outside gene matches: 6. The V gene's germline CDR1 is DFQATT and CDR2 SNEGSKA (reference sequence). The CDR3 DNA follows: TGCAGTGCTAGAGGGGGACAGGCGGGAACTGAAGCTTTCTTT. Residues: CSARGGQAGTEAFF.

DNA of the CDR3: TGTGCCACCAGTGACTCGGACAGGGGAGCCTACAATGAGCAGTTCTTC. It yields the protein CATSDSDRGAYNEQFF. This chain uses TRBV24-1 with TRBJ2-1, with 9 bases that match TRBD1. CDR3 size: 16 residues. Trimming took 4 bases from V and 2 from J; bases not matched to a gene: 5. CDR1 KGHDR and CDR2 SFDVKD come from the germline V gene.

The chain joins TRBV20-1 to TRBJ2-1, with D unresolved. V lost 0 bases to trimming and J lost 10 bases, with 10 bases between them. This CDR3 has 12 amino acids. Germline values: CDR1 DFQATT, CDR2 SNEGSKA (reference sequence). In DNA, the CDR3 is TGCAGTGCTAGAGAGGCTTACAGCGAGCAGTTCTTC. Its protein is CSAREAYSEQFF.

J is TRBJ2-7 and V is TRBV18, with TRBD1 as a possible D gene (6 bases). V was cut by 0 bases and J by 0 bases, with 12 bases left in between. The CDR3 covers 16 residues. Per the germline V gene, CDR1 is KGHSH and CDR2 is LQKENI. For the CDR3, the DNA is TGTGCCAGCTCACCACCCGGACAGCTCTACTCCTACGAGCAGTACTTC. It is translated as CASSPPGQLYSYEQYF.

The V gene is TRBV20-1, the J gene TRBJ2-5; 11 bases map to TRBD2. Trimming at V came to 2 bases and at J to 2 bases, leaving 10 bases not matched to a gene. Germline CDR1 DFQATT, CDR2 SNEGSKA (reference sequence). This CDR3 is 17 amino acids long. In DNA form, the CDR3 reads TGCAGTGCTAGACCCTCCCCTAGACTAGCGGGGCAAGAGACCCAGTACTTC. Amino acids: CSARPSPRLAGQETQYF.

This clonotype has a handful of counts. V and J are TRBV7-9 and TRBJ1-1; D is perhaps TRBD1 (5 bases). The germline V gene encodes CDR1 SEHNR and CDR2 FQNEAQ (reference sequence). The ends were cut back, 5 bases at V and 4 bases at J, with 20 bases in the middle. The CDR3 covers 16 residues. CDR3 DNA sequence: TGTGCCAGCAGCCCCGCGGCAGGGAAGGGGCCCACTGAAGCTTTCTTT. This codes for CASSPAAGKGPTEAFF.

This clonotype was detected a few times. The V and J genes are TRBV20-1 and TRBJ1-4, with 7 bases that match TRBD1. Losses at the gene ends were 7 bases for V and 5 bases for J; bases not matched to a gene: 7. The CDR3 runs 13 residues. Germline V gene data show CDR1 as DFQATT and CDR2 as SNEGSKA (reference sequence). The CDR3 DNA is TGCAGTGTGGTTAAACAGGGGAATGAAAAACTGTTTTTT. Protein: CSVVKQGNEKLFF.

V is TRBV5-1 and J is TRBJ1-1, with D maybe TRBD1 (5 bases). The V and J ends lost 4 bases and 3 bases respectively, with 19 bases between them. The CDR3 loop spans 16 amino acids. The germline CDR1 and CDR2 sequences are SGHRS and YFSETQ. DNA for the CDR3: TGCGCCAGCAGCCCCTTACCGCAGGGAGAGGACACTGAAGCTTTCTTT. Translation gives CASSPLPQGEDTEAFF.

This clonotype showed up just a few times. V gene TRBV15 combines with J gene TRBJ1-2; 8 nucleotides match TRBD1. CDR1 and CDR2 from the germline V gene are LNHNV and YYDKDF (reference sequence). The CDR3 runs 15 residues. V shed 0 bases, J shed 4 bases, and the junction held 4 bases outside the gene matches. DNA of the CDR3: TGTGCCACCAGCAGAGAGGCAGGGGGCGGCTATGGCTACACCTTC. Translating gives CATSREAGGGYGYTF.

This clonotype was counted only a few times. The chain employs TRBV7-8 and TRBJ1-2, with 8 bases fitting TRBD1. Losses at the gene ends were 4 bases for V and 2 bases for J; bases not matched to a gene: 6. This CDR3 contains 15 residues. Germline V gene sequence: CDR1 SGHVS, CDR2 FQNEAQ. The chain's CDR3 is CASSSTGEGNYGYTF. Here the CDR3 DNA reads TGTGCCAGCAGCTCGACAGGGGAGGGGAACTATGGCTACACCTTC.

There are many counts of this clonotype. This chain connects TRBV7-2 to TRBJ2-4; unclear D gene. V shed 2 bases and J shed 1 base, with 6 bases lying between them. The CDR3 runs 14 residues. From germline, CDR1 is SGHTA and CDR2 FQGNSA. The CDR3 protein is CASSLSVAKNIQYF. CDR3 coding DNA: TGTGCCAGCAGCTTATCCGTCGCCAAAAACATTCAGTACTTC.

Concerning this clonotype: The junction shows a germline mismatch at one end, possibly a read error. The chain combines TRBV4-3 with TRBJ2-2, with D perhaps being TRBD1 or TRBD2 (5 bases each). CDR3 length: 13 amino acids. Germline V gene sequence: CDR1 LGHNA, CDR2 YSLEER. CDR3 protein: CASSPPEAGDLFF. The CDR3 region has the DNA TGCGCCAGCAGCCCCCCAGAGGCCGGGGACCTGTTTTTT.

This clonotype was counted at least ten times. The chain uses TRBV20-1 and TRBJ2-1, with TRBD2 identical over 7 bases. The CDR3 has 16 residues. The germline V gene encodes CDR1 DFQATT and CDR2 SNEGSKA (reference sequence). The trim removed 2 bases at V and 5 bases at J, leaving 12 bases unmatched. CDR3 protein: CSARPSGGGTHNEQFF. The CDR3 DNA follows: TGCAGTGCTAGACCCTCTGGGGGGGGGACTCACAATGAGCAGTTCTTC.

The table lists this clonotype with a few counts. V and J are TRBV6-6 and TRBJ2-5, with D possibly matching TRBD2 (6 bases). Germline lookup yields CDR1 MNHNY and CDR2 SVGAGI (reference sequence). The CDR3 length is 11 residues. V was trimmed by 8 bases and J by 5 bases, leaving 9 bases between them. DNA for the CDR3: TGTGCCAGCGCGGGGACGGAGACCCAGTACTTC. Protein sequence: CASAGTETQYF.

This clonotype was detected ten times or more. The rearrangement uses TRBV5-1 and TRBJ2-1; D possibly matches TRBD1 or TRBD2 (5 bases each). Germline V gene sequence: CDR1 SGHRS, CDR2 YFSETQ. The CDR3 runs 16 residues. Trimming stripped 2 bases from V and 8 bases from J, with 20 bases between. This chain's CDR3 is CASSFNAGQGGHEQFF. The CDR3 nucleotides read TGCGCCAGCAGCTTCAACGCGGGTCAGGGTGGCCATGAGCAGTTCTTC.

This clonotype occurred many times. This chain links TRBV25-1 with TRBJ2-3; D remains ambiguous. The V gene's germline CDR1 is MGHDK and CDR2 SYGVNS. The germline V and J ends were trimmed by 5 bases and 4 bases, with 16 bases remaining between them. The CDR3 runs to 15 residues. In DNA form, the CDR3 reads TGTGCCAGCAGTCCTGTGGTCCTCGGCCCAGATACGCAGTATTTT. This codes for CASSPVVLGPDTQYF.

This chain uses TRBV6-2 or TRBV6-3 with TRBJ2-1; D is perhaps TRBD2 (6 bases). The CDR3 is made up of 12 amino acids. Germline values: CDR1 MNHEY, CDR2 SVGEGT. Trimming took 7 bases from V and 8 from J, leaving 12 bases between them. CDR3 in amino acids: CASMKGRHEQFF. As DNA, the CDR3 is TGTGCCAGCATGAAGGGGAGGCATGAGCAGTTCTTC.

This clonotype showed up just a few times. The chain is built from TRBV12-3 or TRBV12-4 and TRBJ2-7; TRBD1 might be the D (6 bases). The germline V and J ends were trimmed by 3 bases and 2 bases, with 23 bases remaining between them. The CDR3 consists of 18 residues. The DNA for the CDR3 is TGTGCCAGCAGTTTCTTATTGGACAGCCGCACAGGAGCCTACGAGCAGTACTTC. Translated: CASSFLLDSRTGAYEQYF.

This clonotype showed up just a few times. The chain combines TRBV5-1 with TRBJ2-2; D is undetermined. The V end was cut by 0 bases, the J end by 0 bases, with 6 bases between. This CDR3 has 15 amino acids. Germline CDR1 and CDR2: SGHRS and YFSETQ. CDR3 bases: TGCGCCAGCAGCTTGGTGGCGTCGAACACCGGGGAGCTGTTTTTT. Translated: CASSLVASNTGELFF.

This clonotype was observed many times. The chain is built from TRBV20-1 and TRBJ1-6; 7 bases align to TRBD1. CDR1 is DFQATT and CDR2 is SNEGSKA in the germline V gene (reference sequence). The J segment lost 5 bases and the V segment lost 0 bases, leaving 7 bases of the junction unmatched. This CDR3 has 16 amino acids. For the CDR3, the DNA is TGCAGTGCTAGAGATATCCCGACAGGGAATAATTCACCCCTCCACTTT. Translated: CSARDIPTGNNSPLHF.

The chain recombines TRBV4-3 with TRBJ2-3; 15 nucleotides line up with TRBD2. Losses at the gene ends were 4 bases for V and 2 bases for J; bases not matched to a gene: 10. This CDR3 has 19 residues. The V gene's germline CDR1 is LGHNA and CDR2 YSLEER. The CDR3, as DNA: TGCGCCAGCAGCCCCGGACTAGCGGGGGGGTTCAGTTACACAGATACGCAGTATTTT. Protein: CASSPGLAGGFSYTDTQYF.

The V call is TRBV6-2 or TRBV6-3, the J call TRBJ1-5, with D tentatively TRBD1 (5 bases). The V and J ends lost 3 bases and 4 bases respectively, with 13 bases between them. The CDR3 runs 15 residues. CDR1 and CDR2 (germline): MNHEY, SVGEGT. The CDR3 DNA follows: TGTGCCAGCAGTTATGGGTCAGGGCGTAATCAGCCCCAGCATTTT. Amino acid sequence: CASSYGSGRNQPQHF.